This T cell receptor (beta chain) was identified during a study of blood T cell repertoires in COVID-19 (TCRdb year 2020). Regarding the complete study: Samples covering the acute and convalescent phases of COVID-19 were provided by collaborators in the United States, Italy and Spain. The prospective study material was composed of cDNA or gDNA derived from T cells, B-cell-depleted T cells, or PBMCs. The repertoires were released in a freely available public database intended as a resource for research on the immune response to SARS-CoV-2. The dataset comprised deeply sampled blood TCRbeta repertoires from subjects exposed to, actively infected with, or recovered from COVID-19. Where HLA class I and class II types were available, the types were taken from metadata supplied by the sample provider, not from assay-based typing. A de-identified subject ID, COVID-19 status, age in years and sex were almost always included in the sample metadata. The samples were drawn from two sources: the first 160 participants of the ongoing ImmuneRACE study, and 950 to 1,500 subjects contributed by 6 global collaborators. Study-level results and caveats: The amount of clinical and demographic metadata varied by source and participant and was provided uncurated.

Concerning this clone: This receptor's antigen is unknown. The sample holds no much larger clone one base away, and base qualities are not on file.

Participants in the prospective study were aged about 18 to 95 years, lived in 20 to 30 United States geographic areas, and enrolled through a virtual design. Cohort assignment in the prospective study relied on participant-reported clinical history from a screening survey and a study questionnaire. Recovered participants in ImmuneRACE Cohort 3 were defined by two consecutive negative NP/OP PCR tests, clearance by a healthcare professional, or resolution of symptoms. In the prospective study, whole blood, serum and a nasopharyngeal or oropharyngeal swab were collected from each participant by mobile phlebotomists. Participants in the prospective study had the option to provide additional blood draws and questionnaires over a roughly two-month period. Prospective study blood samples were shipped either frozen or at room temperature before DNA extraction. V was cut back by 1 base and J by 3 bases, leaving a gap of 9 bases between them. Reading from cysteine to phenylalanine, the CDR3 counts 14 amino acids. Of all the DNA, just the CDR3 is kept, 42 bases in frame from base 1. Based on the germline V gene (reference sequence), the CDR1 and CDR2 sequences are LNHNV and YYDKDF.

TCRbeta CDR3 regions were amplified from genomic DNA using the immunoSEQ Assay, a bias-controlled multiplex PCR. Per the authors' processing: The number of nucleated cells in each sample was estimated by amplification of reference gene primers within the assay. Sequence reads were collapsed and filtered to measure the absolute abundance of every unique TCRbeta CDR3 rearrangement. For each sample, productive Simpson clonality was calculated as the square root of Simpson's diversity index over productive rearrangements. Imported from immuneACCESS, the table was reduced by TCRdb to in-frame sequences with V and J called. These copies leave out some clones; in studies compared against another copy, an unresolved V gene accounts for under half, and the cause of the remainder is not known. V and J calls and clone size follow that table, whereas D and trimming were derived from the DNA. Across this sample there are 290,000 or so clones, with 75% to 95% seen only once. The ten largest account for around 1.1% of the sample.

This TCR derives from a woman aged 30 to 39 who had recovered from COVID-19. The sample comprised PBMCs or T cells enriched from blood (not recorded which). The chain uses TRBV15 and TRBJ1-2, with no confidently assigned D gene. The nucleotide sequence is TGTGCCACCAGCAGAGGGACTACCCACTATGGCTACACCTTC. Its translation is CATSRGTTHYGYTF.